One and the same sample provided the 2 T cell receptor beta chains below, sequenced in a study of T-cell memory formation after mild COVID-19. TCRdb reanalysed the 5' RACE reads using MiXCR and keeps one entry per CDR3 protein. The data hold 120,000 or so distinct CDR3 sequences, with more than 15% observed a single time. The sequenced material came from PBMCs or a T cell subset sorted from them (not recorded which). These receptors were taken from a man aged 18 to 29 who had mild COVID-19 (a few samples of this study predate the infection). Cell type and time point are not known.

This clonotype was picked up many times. The DNA of the CDR3 is TGCAGCGTGCCTAACGGCAGGGGTCTTCCGAGCTCCTACAATGAGCAGTTCTTC. The encoded protein is CSVPNGRGLPSSYNEQFF. V is TRBV29-1 and J is TRBJ2-1; D is perhaps TRBD1 (6 bases). V shed 6 bases and J shed 0 bases, with 24 bases lying between them. CDR1 is SQVTM, CDR2 ANQGSEA, per germline. The CDR3 runs to 18 residues.

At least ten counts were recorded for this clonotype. CDR3 loop: CASTGVGSTDTQYF. For the CDR3, the DNA is TGTGCCAGCACCGGAGTTGGTAGCACAGATACGCAGTATTTT. The chain employs TRBV7-9 and TRBJ2-3; D gene uncertain. The CDR3 is made up of 14 amino acids. Germline CDR1 SEHNR, CDR2 FQNEAQ (reference sequence). Trimming took 7 bases from V and 0 from J, leaving 11 bases between them.